These 2 T cell receptor beta chains share one sample of origin, sequenced in a study of Graves' ophthalmopathy and Graves' hyperthyroidism (dated by TCRdb to the late 2010s). For sequencing, an Illumina HiSeq 2000 was employed. TCR beta CDR3 regions were amplified from RNA transcripts for repertoire sequencing. HTBI primers and the Qiagen OneStep RT-PCR kit were used in a first-round RT-PCR, which was followed by a second-round multiplex PCR, size selection and purification. Through fastp at Q25 and MiXCR, TCRdb rebuilt clones from the public reads, retaining in-frame beta chains. When rows share a CDR3 protein, they turn into one entry using the most common DNA and genes. The sample table shows around 1.1 million distinct CDR3 sequences, and about two fifths are seen once. Around 10% of the sample belongs to the ten largest clones. The sample taken for sequencing was peripheral blood or thyroid tissue (not recorded which). The receptor set was obtained from an adult man with Graves' hyperthyroidism.

This clonotype was detected ten times or more. The chain recombines TRBV7-8 with TRBJ1-6, with 7 bases lining up with TRBD1. The CDR3 totals 15 residues. Germline CDR1 SGHVS, CDR2 FQNEAQ. The V and J ends lost 2 bases and 10 bases, in that order; junction bases with no gene match: 8. CDR3 protein: CASSLPRTGPSPLHF. The CDR3 DNA sequence: TGTGCCAGCAGCTTACCCCGGACAGGCCCCTCACCCCTCCACTTT.

Comment on this clonotype: The conserved phenylalanine or tryptophan normally closing the CDR3 is absent here, so this likely arose from a read error. The chain combines TRBV10-3 with TRBJ1-5; 7 bases are a match to TRBD1. V lost 10 bases, J lost 4 bases, and 7 bases stayed unmatched. Germline CDR1 ENHRY, CDR2 SYGVKD. CDR3 length: 13 amino acids. CDR3 bases: TGTGCCAGCGGACAGGCGCATAATCAGCCCCAGCATCTT. Its translation: CASGQAHNQPQHL.